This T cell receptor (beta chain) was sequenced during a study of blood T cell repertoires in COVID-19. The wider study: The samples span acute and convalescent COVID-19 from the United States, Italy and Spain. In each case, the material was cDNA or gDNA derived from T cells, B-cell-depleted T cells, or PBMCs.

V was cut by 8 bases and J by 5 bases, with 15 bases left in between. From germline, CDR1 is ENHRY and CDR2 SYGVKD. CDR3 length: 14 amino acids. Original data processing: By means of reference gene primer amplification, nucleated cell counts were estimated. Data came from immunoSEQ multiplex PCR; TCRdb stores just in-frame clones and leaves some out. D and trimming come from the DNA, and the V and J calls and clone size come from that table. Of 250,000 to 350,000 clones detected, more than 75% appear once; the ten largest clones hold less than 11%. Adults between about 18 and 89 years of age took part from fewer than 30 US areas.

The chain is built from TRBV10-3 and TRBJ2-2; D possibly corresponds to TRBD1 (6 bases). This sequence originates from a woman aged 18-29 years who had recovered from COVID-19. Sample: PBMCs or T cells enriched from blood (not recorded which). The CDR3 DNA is TGTGCCATCCAACAGGGTGGCGGGACCGGGGAGCTGTTTTTT. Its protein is CAIQQGGGTGELFF.